The present T cell receptor (beta chain) was sequenced within a study of T cell changes during pregnancy in multiple sclerosis. Profiling relied on immunoSEQ multiplex PCR, and the TCRdb table lists in-frame clones only, not all of them. The sample consists of more than 25,000 clones, 80% to 90% of them appearing once. This receptor was obtained from a female donor with multiple sclerosis, enrolled in a pregnancy study. The source material was CD8+ T cells from peripheral blood mononuclear cells, sampled in the third trimester of pregnancy.

The CDR3 spells CASSLGEGRWRPTYNEQFF. CDR3 nucleotides: TGTGCCAGCAGCTTGGGGGAGGGGAGGTGGAGGCCAACCTACAATGAGCAGTTCTTC. The chain joins TRBV5-4 to TRBJ2-1; 7 bases align to TRBD2. V shed 0 bases, J shed 2 bases, and the junction held 14 bases outside the gene matches. The CDR3 contains 19 residues. In germline, CDR1 is SGHNT, CDR2 YYREEE (reference sequence).